Listed below are T cell receptor beta chains from one sample, sequenced in a study of cytomegalovirus exposure and HLA in healthy donors. The data were produced by immunoSEQ multiplex PCR, yet TCRdb's version contains in-frame clones alone and is incomplete. The table lists over 75,000 clones, over 60% of them singletons. The sequencing sample was made of PBMCs. Every receptor here comes from a female donor in good health and CMV-seronegative. The conserved cysteine and the conserved F or W are not part of the CDR3 here.

v_call	j_call	cdr3_aa
TRBV5-1	TRBJ2-7	ASSLDGFNEQY
TRBV30	TRBJ1-5	AWSGQSNQPQH
TRBV27	TRBJ2-3	ASSLFSGGAGDTQY
TRBV7-2	TRBJ1-4	ASSSQATNEKLF
TRBV2	TRBJ1-5	ASSEPQGAGGNQPQH
TRBV29-1	TRBJ2-7	SVGRTSGLVEQY
TRBV6-6	TRBJ1-5	ASSKTGDQPQH
TRBV27	TRBJ2-5	ASSLRPRETQY
TRBV20-1	TRBJ1-2	SAWGGYGYT
TRBV19	TRBJ2-5	ASSPPGLRETQY
TRBV27	TRBJ1-1	ASSGQGVGFGNTEAF
TRBV10-2	TRBJ1-2	ASSERGDGYGYT
TRBV5-1	TRBJ1-4	ASKGTGNEKLF
TRBV5-6	TRBJ2-2	AISSSPGGAAGTGELF
TRBV19	TRBJ2-2	ATTLAGGAPGELF
TRBV29-1	TRBJ1-2	SVDRTAMDDGYT
TRBV6-5	TRBJ2-7	ASSYLGGTY
TRBV25-1	TRBJ2-2	ASGGRNTGELF
TRBV5-8	TRBJ1-2	ASSLESGKGVTNGYT
TRBV5-1	NA	ASSLEAGSYEQY
TRBV9	TRBJ1-3	ASSVRDNTYSGGNTIY
TRBV29-1	TRBJ2-1	SVVGGSSYNEQF
TRBV7-9	TRBJ1-4	ASSPENMGEKLF
TRBV13	TRBJ1-5	ASSLGSAGTVNQPQH
TRBV15	TRBJ1-6	ATSRGTGTYSPLH
TRBV9	TRBJ2-2	ASSVRGTNTGELF
TRBV19	TRBJ2-3	ASIPRGQDTQY
TRBV6-5	TRBJ2-7	ASRSKRGSYEQY
TRBV19	TRBJ2-5	ASSVQGQGETQY
TRBV5-1	TRBJ2-7	ASSVQGVNEQY
TRBV2	TRBJ1-1	ASSRPGGDTEAF
TRBV18	TRBJ1-1	ASSPRNTGGGSANTEAF
TRBV6-1	TRBJ2-5	ASSVRLAGGSNQETQY
TRBV10-3	TRBJ2-7	AISGGQGPIYEQY
TRBV19	TRBJ2-5	ASSISGQGGQETQY
TRBV9	TRBJ1-3	ASSGRVSGNTIY
TRBV5-4	TRBJ2-5	ASSLVERETQY
TRBV5-1	TRBJ2-7	ASSPGLARYEQY
TRBV29-1	TRBJ1-1	SVRDTEAF
TRBV2	TRBJ1-4	ASSETDSTYNEKLF
TRBV29-1	TRBJ1-4	SAPFQDEGEKLF
TRBV27	TRBJ2-7	ASSIPDRVSYEQY
TRBV27	TRBJ1-1	ASGATGPNTEAF
TRBV28	TRBJ2-3	ASSFSPESTDTQY
TRBV9	TRBJ1-2	ASSVVGTGYGYT
TRBV6-5	TRBJ1-1	ASRGAAEAF
TRBV4-2	TRBJ1-2	ASSYVTGTPNYGYT
TRBV28	TRBJ1-2	ASSLLGGSYGYT
TRBV4-2	TRBJ1-2	ASSQDRQGKRYT
TRBV6-6	TRBJ1-2	ASRPGQGAGGYT
TRBV9	TRBJ2-7	ASSVDARPTYEQY
TRBV4-2	TRBJ2-5	ASSQDTGDRETQY
TRBV6-5	TRBJ2-7	ASSYTATGAEQY
TRBV6-6	TRBJ1-6	ASSIRGKGNSPLH